Each of the 21 T cell receptor beta chains below was sequenced from the same sample in a study of cytomegalovirus exposure and HLA in healthy donors (dated by TCRdb to about 2017). Library construction relied on the immunoSEQ multiplex PCR assay. The multiplex PCR relied on a mix of 60 forward primers for TCR Vbeta segments and 13 reverse primers for TCR Jbeta segments. TCRdb holds this immuneACCESS table with in-frame rearrangements only. Some clones are missing; in checked studies, unresolved V genes explain under half, and the rest has no known cause. The sample has 95,000 to 150,000 clones on record, about 80% of them singletons. The ten largest clonotypes hold 3.4% of the sample. The sample taken for sequencing was PBMCs. Receptor source: a man aged 25 to 40 in good health and CMV-seronegative.

CDR3 coding DNA: TGTGCCAGCAGTTACCGGGGGGGCAATCAGCCCCAGCATTTT. This gives the protein CASSYRGGNQPQHF. The chain is built from TRBV6-6 and TRBJ1-5, with a weak D call TRBD1 (5 bases). The CDR3 sequence is 14 residues long. V was clipped by 2 bases and J by 2 bases, with 7 bases between them. The germline CDR1 and CDR2 sequences are MNHNY and SVGAGI (reference sequence).

The chain couples TRBV28 to TRBJ2-3; 7 nucleotides agree with TRBD2. CDR3 length: 14 residues. The V and J ends lost 7 bases and 6 bases, in that order; junction bases with no gene match: 10. Germline V gene sequence: CDR1 MDHEN, CDR2 SYDVKM. CDR3 in DNA: TGTGCCAGCACCCCGCCGGGACTAAAGGATACGCAGTATTTT. Residues: CASTPPGLKDTQYF. Drawing the rest from reference TRBV28 and TRBJ2-3, the complete variable domain is DVKVTQSSRYLVKRTGEKVFLECVQDMDHENMFWYRQDPGLGLRLIYFSYDVKMKEKGDIPEGYSVSREKKERFSLILESASTNQTSMYLCASTPPGLKDTQYFGPGTRLTVL.

About this clone: In the same sample, other DNA sequences code for this CDR3. The gene calls are TRBV9 and TRBJ2-7, with 10 bases that match TRBD2. The CDR3 extends over 15 amino acids. Trimming removed 0 bases from V and 0 bases from J; junction bases left unmatched: 0. Germline CDR1 SGDLS, CDR2 YYNGEE. CDR3 sequence: CASSVGTSGSYEQYF. The CDR3 DNA reads as TGTGCCAGCAGCGTAGGGACTAGCGGCTCCTACGAGCAGTACTTC.

A few counts support this clone. The chain carries TRBV28 and TRBJ2-7; 8 nucleotides align to TRBD1. The CDR3 loop spans 13 amino acids. Per the germline V gene, CDR1 is MDHEN and CDR2 is SYDVKM. Trimming at V came to 6 bases and at J to 1 base, leaving 2 bases not matched to a gene. CDR3 nucleotide sequence: TGTGCCAGCAGGCGACAGGGGTCCTACGAGCAGTACTTC. Its protein product is CASRRQGSYEQYF.

The genes are TRBV14 and TRBJ2-7, with D possibly matching TRBD1 (5 bases). The CDR3 is 15 amino acids. Germline lookup yields CDR1 SGHDN and CDR2 FVKESK. V dropped 1 base and J dropped 4 bases, with 14 bases sitting between them. CDR3 in amino acids: CASSQVGAEKYEQYF. For the CDR3, the DNA is TGTGCCAGCAGCCAAGTTGGGGCGGAGAAGTACGAGCAGTACTTC. Based on the CDR3 plus reference TRBV14 and TRBJ2-7, the full variable domain is EAGVTQFPSHSVIEKGQTVTLRCDPISGHDNLYWYRRVMGKEIKFLLHFVKESKQDESGMPNNRFLAERTGGTYSTLKVQPAELEDSGVYFCASSQVGAEKYEQYFGPGTRLTVT.

This chain joins TRBV5-5 and TRBJ1-2; 7 nucleotides align to TRBD1. The CDR3 length is 14 residues. Trimming removed 4 bases from V and 2 bases from J; junction bases left unmatched: 5. Germline lookup yields CDR1 SGHKS and CDR2 YYEKEE (reference sequence). CDR3 in DNA: TGTGCCAGCAGCCTTGACAGGGTGAACTATGGCTACACCTTC. Its translation: CASSLDRVNYGYTF.

This rearrangement joins TRBV6-1 to TRBJ2-1; possibly TRBD1 for D (5 bases). V lost 6 bases to trimming and J lost 5 bases, with 14 bases between them. This CDR3 spans 14 amino acids. Germline V gives CDR1 MNHNS, CDR2 SASEGT. The CDR3 nucleotides are TGTGCCAGCAGGCAGGGTTTGGCGAACAATGAGCAGTTCTTC. It encodes CASRQGLANNEQFF.

The chain is built from TRBV6-5 and TRBJ2-2; maybe TRBD2 (6 bases). Germline V CDR1 and CDR2: MNHEY, SVGAGI. The CDR3 runs to 15 residues. Between the trimmed V and J ends, which lost 6 bases and 13 bases, there was a span of 24 bases. The CDR3 region has the DNA TGTGCCAGCAGGCCGGGACTCGCGCCCCGGGTTGGGCTGTTTTTT. This sequence encodes CASRPGLAPRVGLFF.

The rearrangement joins TRBV18 to TRBJ2-7; a weak D match, TRBD1 (5 bases). The CDR3 consists of 15 residues. Trimming removed 2 bases at V and 4 bases at J, with 15 bases between. The germline V gene has CDR1 KGHSH and CDR2 LQKENI. This chain's CDR3 is CASSPSLGAMYEQYF. The CDR3 DNA sequence: TGTGCCAGCTCACCATCTTTAGGGGCGATGTACGAGCAGTACTTC.

The V and J genes are TRBV29-1 and TRBJ2-5, with a possible D match to TRBD2 (5 bases). Per germline, CDR1 SQVTM and CDR2 ANQGSEA. Trimming pared 4 bases from V and 1 base from J, leaving 7 bases between. The CDR3 is 12 amino acids. This CDR3 is CSVGRGQETQYF. The CDR3 DNA is TGCAGCGTTGGACGGGGCCAAGAGACCCAGTACTTC.

This clone was observed a single time. This rearrangement joins TRBV27 to TRBJ1-1; D is uncertain. The CDR3 loop spans 11 amino acids. Germline CDR1 MNHEY, CDR2 SMNVEV (reference sequence). V was trimmed by 5 bases and J by 7 bases, leaving 8 bases between them. The CDR3 spells CASSLGGEAFF. CDR3 coding DNA: TGTGCCAGCAGTCTAGGAGGTGAAGCTTTCTTT.

V gene TRBV4-1 combines with J gene TRBJ2-5; TRBD1 matches at 10 bases. Trimming took 3 bases from V and 4 from J; bases not matched to a gene: 11. The CDR3 extends over 17 amino acids. The germline V gene encodes CDR1 MGHRA and CDR2 YSYEKL. Here the CDR3 DNA reads TGCGCCAGCAGCCATAGCCCGGGGACAGGGGTTGGAGAGACCCAGTACTTC. Translated, it gives CASSHSPGTGVGETQYF.

The rearrangement joins TRBV6-5 to TRBJ1-2, with 8 bases lining up with TRBD1. CDR1 and CDR2 (germline): MNHEY, SVGAGI. The V and J ends lost 5 bases and 4 bases, in that order; junction bases with no gene match: 3. The CDR3 is made up of 13 amino acids. The CDR3 DNA is TGTGCCAGCAGTCCGGGACAGGTCTATGGCTACACCTTC. It is translated as CASSPGQVYGYTF.

The gene calls are TRBV6-5 and TRBJ1-6; D is undetermined. CDR1 is MNHEY and CDR2 is SVGAGI in the germline V gene. The CDR3 consists of 15 residues. Trimming removed 7 bases at V and 10 bases at J, with 20 bases between. The CDR3 DNA sequence: TGTGCCAGCACCCAACGGGGATCTCGGCACTCACCCCTCCACTTT. The encoded protein is CASTQRGSRHSPLHF.

Concerning this clone: Other DNA sequences within the sample encode an identical CDR3. The rearrangement links TRBV9 to TRBJ1-1; D is possibly TRBD1 (6 bases). This CDR3 contains 14 residues. Germline V gene sequence: CDR1 SGDLS, CDR2 YYNGEE. V was cut by 0 bases and J by 5 bases, with 11 bases left in between. The CDR3 protein is CASSVDRVDTEAFF. The CDR3, as DNA: TGTGCCAGCAGCGTAGACAGGGTGGATACTGAAGCTTTCTTT. Complete variable domain (other parts from reference TRBV9 and TRBJ1-1): DSGVTQTPKHLITATGQRVTLRCSPRSGDLSVYWYQQSLDQGLQFLIQYYNGEERAKGNILERFSAQQFPDLHSELNLSSLELGDSALYFCASSVDRVDTEAFFGQGTRLTVV.

This chain joins TRBV7-6 and TRBJ2-1, with 9 bases fitting TRBD1. Trimming at V came to 4 bases and at J to 1 base, leaving 5 bases not matched to a gene. The V gene's germline CDR1 is SGHVS and CDR2 FNYEAQ. This CDR3 region has 16 residues. The CDR3 region is CASSSPGQGSYNEQFF. The CDR3 DNA sequence: TGTGCCAGCAGCTCACCGGGACAGGGTTCCTACAATGAGCAGTTCTTC.

This clone was seen once. This chain links TRBV7-9 with TRBJ2-7; tentative D call: TRBD1 (5 bases). Germline V lookup: CDR1 SEHNR, CDR2 FQNEAQ (reference sequence). There are 13 residues in the CDR3. V lost 5 bases and J 5 bases, leaving 13 bases between the germline ends. CDR3 DNA: TGTGCCAGCAGCGCTCGGCAGGGCCACGAGCAGTACTTC. It is translated as CASSARQGHEQYF.

This clone was found a few times. The chain carries TRBV19 and TRBJ2-3, with 11 nucleotides matching TRBD2. The germline V gene encodes CDR1 LNHDA and CDR2 SQIVND (reference sequence). V dropped 6 bases and J dropped 4; count of bases not matched to a gene: 3. The CDR3 sequence is 14 residues long. In nucleotides, the CDR3 is TGTGCCAGTAGCCGTAGCGGGGGGGCAGATACGCAGTATTTT. This codes for CASSRSGGADTQYF.

A single count supports this clone. V gene TRBV11-3 combines with J gene TRBJ2-5, with D unclear. The CDR3 spans 14 residues. Germline CDR1 is SGHNT and CDR2 is YENEEA. The V and J ends lost 0 bases and 7 bases respectively, with 12 bases between them. CDR3 loop: CASSLEPNGGTQYF. CDR3 bases: TGTGCCAGCAGCTTAGAGCCTAATGGTGGGACCCAGTACTTC.

J is TRBJ2-1 and V is TRBV2; 11 positions match TRBD2. CDR1 and CDR2 from the germline V gene are SNHLY and FYNNEI. With V trimmed by 6 bases and J by 8 bases, 6 bases remained unmatched. This CDR3 is 14 amino acids long. CDR3 sequence reads: CASSEPGLADEQFF. The CDR3 DNA is TGTGCCAGCAGCGAGCCGGGACTAGCGGATGAGCAGTTCTTC.

V and J are TRBV6-5 and TRBJ1-2; D may be TRBD1 (6 bases). V was pared by 6 bases and J by 6 bases, with 14 bases between. The CDR3 extends over 13 amino acids. Germline values: CDR1 MNHEY, CDR2 SVGAGI. CDR3 sequence (DNA): TGTGCCAGCAGAGTCAAGGGGGTAGATGGCTACACCTTC. It translates to CASRVKGVDGYTF.